A selection of T cell receptor beta chains follows, all from one sample in a study of vaccination and CD4 T cells after COVID-19. From the PCR reads, TCRdb called clonotypes with MiXCR, one entry per CDR3 protein. Among about 20,000 distinct CDR3 sequences listed, roughly 50% were seen once. The starting material was CD4+ T cells from blood, obtained before SARS-CoV-2 vaccination. These receptors originate from a human donor who had recovered from COVID-19. The CDR3 runs from the conserved cysteine through the conserved F or W. A D gene is named only where the DNA matches it firmly. The size entry is marked missing in some rows and otherwise reads once, few, many or a size class.

. TRBJ2-2 . TRBV15 CATSRARSTPNTGELFF TGTGCCACCAGCAGGGCGCGTAGCACCCCGAACACCGGGGAGCTGTTTTTT
. TRBJ2-7 TRBD1 TRBV12-3/TRBV12-4 CASSGTGGPYEQYF TGTGCCAGCAGCGGGACAGGGGGCCCCTACGAGCAGTACTTC
. TRBJ2-2 . TRBV6-5 CASSYSRGTGELFF TGTGCCAGCAGTTACAGCAGGGGAACCGGGGAGCTGTTTTTT
. TRBJ1-5 . TRBV20-1 CSASEGAGNQPQHF TGCAGTGCTAGTGAAGGGGCGGGCAATCAGCCCCAGCATTTT
few TRBJ2-3 . TRBV20-1 CSAGPTGHDTQYF TGCAGTGCCGGTCCGACAGGACACGATACGCAGTATTTT
. TRBJ1-5 . TRBV7-8 CASSLVVSNQPQHF TGTGCCAGCAGCTTAGTTGTTAGCAATCAGCCCCAGCATTTT
. TRBJ1-2 TRBD1 TRBV20-1 CSARALTGTGNYGYTF TGCAGTGCTAGAGCCTTGACCGGGACAGGGAACTATGGCTACACCTTC
. TRBJ2-5 TRBD2 TRBV7-3 CASSLTGGGAERETQYF TGTGCCAGCAGCTTAACGGGGGGGGGAGCGGAAAGGGAGACCCAGTACTTC
few TRBJ1-2 TRBD1 TRBV12-3/TRBV12-4 CASTIRGHGYTF TGTGCCAGCACCATAAGGGGGCATGGCTACACCTTC
. TRBJ2-1 . TRBV2 CASSVWRQNNGQFF TGTGCCAGCAGTGTATGGCGGCAGAACAATGGGCAGTTCTTC